This T cell receptor beta chain stems from a study of blood T cells in healthy people across ages. Trimming took 4 bases from V and 2 from J, leaving 11 bases between them. Germline loops: CDR1 MGHRA, CDR2 YSYEKL. CDR3 length equals 14 residues. The use of a sample-barcoded 5' primer and a J-beta primer mix characterized a second PCR of roughly 6 to 11 cycles. One entry per CDR3 protein results from TCRdb running MiXCR on the 5' RACE reads. The table lists about 650,000 distinct CDR3 sequences, about 32% of them singletons. This clonotype was sampled from a woman older than 75 in good health. Material: blood. V usage is TRBV4-1 and J usage is TRBJ1-1; D unresolved. CDR3: CASSRGPENTEAFF. The CDR3 DNA follows: TGCGCCAGCAGCCGAGGCCCGGAAAACACTGAAGCTTTCTTT.